This T cell receptor beta chain emerged from a study of blood T cell repertoires in COVID-19. Background on the study: The origin of the acute and convalescent COVID-19 samples was the United States, Italy and Spain. Nucleic acid was either cDNA or gDNA, and it came from T cells, B-cell-depleted T cells, or PBMCs.

Method: immunoSEQ multiplex PCR; TCRdb's copy keeps in-frame clones and lacks some. The table shows 200,000 or so clones, with roughly nine tenths occurring only once. The cohort comprised adults aged about 18 to 90 years residing in under 30 US areas. Germline CDR1 reads MNHNS; CDR2 reads SASEGT. V lost 2 bases and J 1 base, leaving 5 bases between the germline ends. This CDR3 has 13 amino acids. The receptor comes from a woman aged 18-29 years in a cohort exposed to, infected with or recovered from COVID-19 (not recorded which). The specimen sequenced was PBMCs or T cells enriched from blood (not recorded which). The genes are TRBV6-1 and TRBJ1-2; a weak D match, TRBD1 (5 bases). The CDR3 DNA follows: TGTGCCAGCAGTGAACAGGGTAACTATGGCTACACCTTC. Its translation is CASSEQGNYGYTF.